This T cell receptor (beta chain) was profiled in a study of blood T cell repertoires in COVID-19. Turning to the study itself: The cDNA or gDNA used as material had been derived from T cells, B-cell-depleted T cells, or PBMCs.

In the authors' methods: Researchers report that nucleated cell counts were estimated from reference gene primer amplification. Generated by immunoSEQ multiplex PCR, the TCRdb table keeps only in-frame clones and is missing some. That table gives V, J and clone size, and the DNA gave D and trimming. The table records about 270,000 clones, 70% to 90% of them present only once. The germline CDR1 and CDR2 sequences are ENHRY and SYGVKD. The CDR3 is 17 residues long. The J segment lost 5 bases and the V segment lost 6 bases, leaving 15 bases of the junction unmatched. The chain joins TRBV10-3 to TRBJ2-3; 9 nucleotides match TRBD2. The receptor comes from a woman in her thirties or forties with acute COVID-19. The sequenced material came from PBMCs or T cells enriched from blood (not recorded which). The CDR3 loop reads CAIRRFNGGRAGDTQYF. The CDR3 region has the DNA TGTGCCATCAGGAGGTTTAATGGCGGGAGGGCTGGAGATACGCAGTATTTT.